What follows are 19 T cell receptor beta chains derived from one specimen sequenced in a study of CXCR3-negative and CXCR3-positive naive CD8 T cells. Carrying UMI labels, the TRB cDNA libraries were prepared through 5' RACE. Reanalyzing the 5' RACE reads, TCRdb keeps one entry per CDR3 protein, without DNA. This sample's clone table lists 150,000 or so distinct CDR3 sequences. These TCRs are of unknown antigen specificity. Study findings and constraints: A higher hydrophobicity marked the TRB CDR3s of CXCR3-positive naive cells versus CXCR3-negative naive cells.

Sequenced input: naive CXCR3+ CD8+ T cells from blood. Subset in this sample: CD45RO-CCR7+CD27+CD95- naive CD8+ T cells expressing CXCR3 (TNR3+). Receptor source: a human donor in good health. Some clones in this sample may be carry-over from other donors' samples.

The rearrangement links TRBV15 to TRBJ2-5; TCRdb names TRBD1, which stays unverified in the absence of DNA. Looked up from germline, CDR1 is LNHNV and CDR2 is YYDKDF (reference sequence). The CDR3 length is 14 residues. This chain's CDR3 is CATSSHRGPETQYF.

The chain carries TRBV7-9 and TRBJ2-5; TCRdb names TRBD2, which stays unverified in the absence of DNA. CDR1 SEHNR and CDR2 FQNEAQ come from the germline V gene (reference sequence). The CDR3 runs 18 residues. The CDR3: CASSLALAGGYGQETQYF.

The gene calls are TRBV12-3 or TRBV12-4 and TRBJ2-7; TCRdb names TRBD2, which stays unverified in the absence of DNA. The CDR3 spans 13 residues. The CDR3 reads CASAQVPTYEQYF.

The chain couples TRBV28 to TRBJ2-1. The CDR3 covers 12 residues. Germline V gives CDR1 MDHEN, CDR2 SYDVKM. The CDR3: CASSFVVNEQFF.

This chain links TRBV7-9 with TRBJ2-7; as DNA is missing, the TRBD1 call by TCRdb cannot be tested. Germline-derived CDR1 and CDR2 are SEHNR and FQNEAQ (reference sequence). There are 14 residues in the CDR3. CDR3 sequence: CASSRRDRAHEQYF.

The CDR3 is CASSESGRDPFKAFF. This chain uses TRBV10-2 with TRBJ1-1. Germline CDR1 and CDR2: WSHSY and SAAADI. The CDR3 runs 15 residues.

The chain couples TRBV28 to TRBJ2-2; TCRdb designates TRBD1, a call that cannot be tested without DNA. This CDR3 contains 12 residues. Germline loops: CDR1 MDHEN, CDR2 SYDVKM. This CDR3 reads CATIRGTGELFF.

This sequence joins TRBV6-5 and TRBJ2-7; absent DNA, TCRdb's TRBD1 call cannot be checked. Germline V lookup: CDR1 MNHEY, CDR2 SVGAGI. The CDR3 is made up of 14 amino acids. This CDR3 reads CASSYRRGWDEQYF.

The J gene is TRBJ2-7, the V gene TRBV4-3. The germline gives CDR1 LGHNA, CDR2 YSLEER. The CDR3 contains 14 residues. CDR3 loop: CASASTDADYEQYF.

The CDR3 is CASRKQGTSNQPQHF. The V and J genes are TRBV27 and TRBJ1-5; TCRdb's D call of TRBD1 is untestable without DNA. The CDR3 length is 15 residues. Germline CDR1 is MNHEY and CDR2 is SMNVEV (reference sequence).

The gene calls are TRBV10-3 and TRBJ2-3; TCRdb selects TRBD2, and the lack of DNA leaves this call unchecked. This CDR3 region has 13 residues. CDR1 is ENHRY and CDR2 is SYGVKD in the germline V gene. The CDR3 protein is CAISEPWDSTQYF.

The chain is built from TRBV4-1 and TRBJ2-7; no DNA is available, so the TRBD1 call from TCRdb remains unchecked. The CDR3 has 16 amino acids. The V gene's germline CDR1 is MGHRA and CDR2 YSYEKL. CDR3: CASSQDKGQWSYEQYF.

The CDR3 sequence is CASSRQASGGRDEQFF. The chain carries TRBV4-1 and TRBJ2-1; without DNA, the TCRdb call of TRBD2 cannot be checked. This CDR3 contains 16 residues. Germline lookup yields CDR1 MGHRA and CDR2 YSYEKL.

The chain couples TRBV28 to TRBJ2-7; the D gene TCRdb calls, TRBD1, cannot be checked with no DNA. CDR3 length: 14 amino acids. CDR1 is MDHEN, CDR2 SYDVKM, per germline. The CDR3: CASSDGTGPYEQYF.

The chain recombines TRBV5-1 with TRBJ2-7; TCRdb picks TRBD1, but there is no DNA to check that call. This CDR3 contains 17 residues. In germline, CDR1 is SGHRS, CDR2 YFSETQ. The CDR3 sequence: CASSFSSPRSRPYEQYF.

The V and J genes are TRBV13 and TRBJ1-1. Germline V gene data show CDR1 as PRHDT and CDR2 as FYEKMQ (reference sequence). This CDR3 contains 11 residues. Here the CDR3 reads CASSPITEAFF.

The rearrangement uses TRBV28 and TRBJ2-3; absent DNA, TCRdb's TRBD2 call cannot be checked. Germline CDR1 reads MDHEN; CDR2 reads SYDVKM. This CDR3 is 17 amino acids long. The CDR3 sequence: CASSLLRLAGGPDTEYF.

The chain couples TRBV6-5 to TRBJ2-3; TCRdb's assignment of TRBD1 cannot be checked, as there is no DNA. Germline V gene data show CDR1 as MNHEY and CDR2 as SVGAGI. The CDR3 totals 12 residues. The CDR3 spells CASWTPGDTQYF.

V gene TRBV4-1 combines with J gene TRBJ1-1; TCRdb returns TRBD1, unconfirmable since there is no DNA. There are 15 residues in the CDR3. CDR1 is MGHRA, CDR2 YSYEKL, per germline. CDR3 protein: CASSHPTGGNTEAFF.